The T cell receptor beta chain under discussion was sequenced for a study of shared clonotypes between healthy human individuals. Donors comprised healthy HIV-negative adults lacking recent acute infections or vaccinations. Trimming took 7 bases from V and 1 from J, leaving 13 bases between them. CDR1 and CDR2 from the germline V gene are SGHAT and FQNNGV. The CDR3 extends over 15 amino acids. Some clones are missing from TCRdb's copy, which holds only in-frame ones; the method was immunoSEQ multiplex PCR. The sample lists about 490,000 clones, around 78% occurring once. V usage is TRBV11-2 and J usage is TRBJ2-2, with D tentatively TRBD1 (5 bases). The sequenced sample consisted of PBMCs. The receptor comes from a middle-aged woman in good health. Some clones in this sample may be carry-over from other donors' samples. CDR3 in amino acids: CASNRQPMNTGELFF. As DNA, the CDR3 is TGTGCCAGCAACCGACAGCCGATGAACACCGGGGAGCTGTTTTTT.